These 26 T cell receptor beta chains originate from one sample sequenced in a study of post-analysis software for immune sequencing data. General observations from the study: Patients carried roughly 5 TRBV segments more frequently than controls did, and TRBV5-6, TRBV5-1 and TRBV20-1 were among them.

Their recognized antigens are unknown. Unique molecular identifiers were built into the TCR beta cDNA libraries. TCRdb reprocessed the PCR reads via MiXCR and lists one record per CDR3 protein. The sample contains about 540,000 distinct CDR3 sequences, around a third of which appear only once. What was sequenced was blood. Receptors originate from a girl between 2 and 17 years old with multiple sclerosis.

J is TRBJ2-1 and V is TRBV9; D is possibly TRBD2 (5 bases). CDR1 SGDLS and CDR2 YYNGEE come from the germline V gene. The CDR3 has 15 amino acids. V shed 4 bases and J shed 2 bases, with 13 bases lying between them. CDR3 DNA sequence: TGTGCCAGCAGCTTCGGACTCGATGCCTACAATGAGCAGTTCTTC. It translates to CASSFGLDAYNEQFF.

The CDR3 region is CSVEGASYVETQYF. The CDR3 coding sequence is TGCAGCGTTGAAGGGGCTAGCTACGTCGAGACCCAGTACTTC. This chain connects TRBV29-1 to TRBJ2-5; weak D call: TRBD2 (5 bases). The CDR3 consists of 14 residues. Germline loops: CDR1 SQVTM, CDR2 ANQGSEA. The V end was cut by 1 base, the J end by 5 bases, with 14 bases between.

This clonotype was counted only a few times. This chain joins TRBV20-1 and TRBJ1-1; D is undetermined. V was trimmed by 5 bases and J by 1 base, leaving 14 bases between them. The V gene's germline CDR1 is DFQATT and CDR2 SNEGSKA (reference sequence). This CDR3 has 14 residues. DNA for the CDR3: TGCAGTGCTGAAAGGAGGGTAACGAACACTGAAGCTTTCTTT. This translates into CSAERRVTNTEAFF.

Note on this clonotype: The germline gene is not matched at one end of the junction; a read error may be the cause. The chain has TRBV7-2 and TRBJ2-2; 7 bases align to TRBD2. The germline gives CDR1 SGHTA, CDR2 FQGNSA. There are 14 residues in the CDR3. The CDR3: CASSFGGSTGVLFF. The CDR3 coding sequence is TGTGCCAGCAGCTTCGGCGGGAGCACCGGGGTGCTGTTTTTT.

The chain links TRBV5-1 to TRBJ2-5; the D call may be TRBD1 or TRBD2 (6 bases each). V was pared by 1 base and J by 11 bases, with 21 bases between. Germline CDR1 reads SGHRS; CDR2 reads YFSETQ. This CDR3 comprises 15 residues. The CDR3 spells CASSLQGTRVREQYF. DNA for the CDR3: TGCGCCAGCAGCTTGCAGGGGACCAGAGTACGGGAGCAGTACTTC.

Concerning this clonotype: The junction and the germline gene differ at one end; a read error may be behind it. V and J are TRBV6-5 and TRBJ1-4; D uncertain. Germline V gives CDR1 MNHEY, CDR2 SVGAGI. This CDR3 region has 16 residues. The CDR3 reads CASSSRVFSTNEKRFF. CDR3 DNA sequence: TGTGCCAGCAGTTCGAGAGTTTTCTCGACTAATGAAAAACGGTTTTTT.

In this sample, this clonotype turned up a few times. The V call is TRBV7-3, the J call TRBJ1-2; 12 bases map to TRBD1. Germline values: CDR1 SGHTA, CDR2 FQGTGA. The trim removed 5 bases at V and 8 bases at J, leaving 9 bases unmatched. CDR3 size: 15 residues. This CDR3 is CASSNSGQGASGYTF. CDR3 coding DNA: TGTGCCAGCAGCAACTCGGGACAGGGGGCTTCCGGCTACACCTTC.

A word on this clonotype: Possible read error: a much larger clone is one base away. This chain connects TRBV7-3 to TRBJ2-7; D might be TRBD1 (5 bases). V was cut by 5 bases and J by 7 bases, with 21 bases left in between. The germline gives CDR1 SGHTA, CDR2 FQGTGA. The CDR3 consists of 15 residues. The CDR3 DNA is TGTGCCAGCAGCCAAGGGGTCCAGGGCAACAATGAGCAGTACTTC. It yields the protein CASSQGVQGNNEQYF.

The chain's CDR3 is CSVGQFMNTEAFF. CDR3 sequence (DNA): TGCAGCGTTGGACAGTTCATGAACACTGAAGCTTTCTTT. The V call is TRBV29-1, the J call TRBJ1-1; a possible D gene is TRBD1 (5 bases). The V gene lost 4 bases and the J gene lost 0 bases, with 9 bases spanning the gap. The CDR3 spans 13 residues. Germline CDR1 and CDR2: SQVTM and ANQGSEA.

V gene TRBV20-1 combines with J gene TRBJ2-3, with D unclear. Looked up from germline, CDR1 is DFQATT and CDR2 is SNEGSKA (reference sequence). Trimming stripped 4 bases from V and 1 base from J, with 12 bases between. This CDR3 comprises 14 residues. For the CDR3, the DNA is TGCAGTGCTAAGGTGGCCTTGGGCACAGATACGCAGTATTTT. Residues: CSAKVALGTDTQYF.

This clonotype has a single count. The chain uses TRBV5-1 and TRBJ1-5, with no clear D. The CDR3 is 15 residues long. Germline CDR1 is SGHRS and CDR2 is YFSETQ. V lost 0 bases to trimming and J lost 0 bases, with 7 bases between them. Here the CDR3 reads CASSLEPSSNQPQHF. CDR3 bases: TGCGCCAGCAGCTTGGAGCCGAGTAGCAATCAGCCCCAGCATTTT.

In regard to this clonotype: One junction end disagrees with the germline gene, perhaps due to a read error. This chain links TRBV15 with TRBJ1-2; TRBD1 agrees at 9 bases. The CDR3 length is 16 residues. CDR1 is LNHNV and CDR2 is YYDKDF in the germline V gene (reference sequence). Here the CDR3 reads CAISRGIRDREYGYTF. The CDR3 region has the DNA TGTGCCATCAGCAGAGGTATCCGGGACAGGGAATATGGCTACACCTTC.

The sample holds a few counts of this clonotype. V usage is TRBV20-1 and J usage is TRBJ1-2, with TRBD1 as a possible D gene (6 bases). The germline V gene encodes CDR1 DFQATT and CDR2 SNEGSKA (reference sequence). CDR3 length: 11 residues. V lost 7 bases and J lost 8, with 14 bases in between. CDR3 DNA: TGCAGTGTTACCGGGGGGCGCGGCTACACCTTC. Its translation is CSVTGGRGYTF.

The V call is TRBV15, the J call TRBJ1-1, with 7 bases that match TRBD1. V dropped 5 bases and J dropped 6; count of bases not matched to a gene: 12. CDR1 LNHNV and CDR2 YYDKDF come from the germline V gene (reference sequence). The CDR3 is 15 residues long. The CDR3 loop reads CATSREERGLAEAFF. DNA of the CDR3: TGTGCCACCAGCCGGGAGGAGAGGGGGCTCGCTGAAGCTTTCTTT.

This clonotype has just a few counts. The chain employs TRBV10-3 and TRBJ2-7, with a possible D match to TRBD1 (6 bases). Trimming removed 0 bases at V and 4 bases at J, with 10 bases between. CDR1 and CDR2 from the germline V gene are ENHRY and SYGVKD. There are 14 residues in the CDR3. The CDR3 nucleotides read TGTGCCATCAGTGAGTCAGGGACACTTTACGAGCAGTACTTC. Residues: CAISESGTLYEQYF.

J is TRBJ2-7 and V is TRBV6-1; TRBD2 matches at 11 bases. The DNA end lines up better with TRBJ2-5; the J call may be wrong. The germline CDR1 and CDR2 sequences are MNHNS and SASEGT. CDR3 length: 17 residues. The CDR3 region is CASTRSLSGGAGETQYF. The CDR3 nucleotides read TGTGCCAGCACTCGATCACTTAGCGGGGGGGCAGGGGAGACCCAGTACTTC.

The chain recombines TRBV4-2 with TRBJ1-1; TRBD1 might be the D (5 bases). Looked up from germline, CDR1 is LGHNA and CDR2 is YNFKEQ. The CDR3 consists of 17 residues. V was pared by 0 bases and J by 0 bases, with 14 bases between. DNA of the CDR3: TGTGCCAGCAGCCAAGATCTAGGGACGACCCTGAACACTGAAGCTTTCTTT. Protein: CASSQDLGTTLNTEAFF.

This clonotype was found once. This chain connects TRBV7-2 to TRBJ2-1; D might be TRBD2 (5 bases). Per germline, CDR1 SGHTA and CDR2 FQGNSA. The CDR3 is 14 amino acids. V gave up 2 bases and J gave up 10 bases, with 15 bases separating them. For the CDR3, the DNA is TGTGCCAGCAGCTTAAGGCTAGCAACGGGCGAGCAGTTCTTC. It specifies CASSLRLATGEQFF.

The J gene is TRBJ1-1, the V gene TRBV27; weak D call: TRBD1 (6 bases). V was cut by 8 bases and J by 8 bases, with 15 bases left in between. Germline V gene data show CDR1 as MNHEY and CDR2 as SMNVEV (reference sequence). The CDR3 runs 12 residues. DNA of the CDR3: TGTGCCAGCGGTAGACAGGAGAGAGAAGCTTTCTTT. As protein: CASGRQEREAFF.

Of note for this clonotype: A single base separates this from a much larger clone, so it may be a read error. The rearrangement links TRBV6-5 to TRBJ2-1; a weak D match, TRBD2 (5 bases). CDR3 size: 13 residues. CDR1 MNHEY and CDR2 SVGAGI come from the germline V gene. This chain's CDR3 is CASMRLDSNGQFF. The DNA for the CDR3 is TGTGCCAGCATGCGCTTGGACTCCAATGGGCAGTTCTTC.

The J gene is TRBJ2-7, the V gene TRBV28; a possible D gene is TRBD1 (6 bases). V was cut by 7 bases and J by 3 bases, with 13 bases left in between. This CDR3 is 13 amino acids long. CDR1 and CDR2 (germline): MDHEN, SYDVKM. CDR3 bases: TGTGCCAGCAAGCCGGACAGAGGCTACGAGCAGTACTTC. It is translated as CASKPDRGYEQYF.

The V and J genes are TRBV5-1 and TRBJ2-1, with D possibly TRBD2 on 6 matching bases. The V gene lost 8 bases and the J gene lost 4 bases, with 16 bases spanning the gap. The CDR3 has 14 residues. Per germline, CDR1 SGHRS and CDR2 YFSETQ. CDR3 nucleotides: TGCGCCAGTTCCCCGGGCGGGATTTACAATGAGCAGTTCTTC. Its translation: CASSPGGIYNEQFF.

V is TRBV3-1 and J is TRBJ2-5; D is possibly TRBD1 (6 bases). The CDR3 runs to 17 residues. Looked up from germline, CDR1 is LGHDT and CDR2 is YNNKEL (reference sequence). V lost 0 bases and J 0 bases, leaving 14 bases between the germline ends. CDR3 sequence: CASSQDRTDMYQETQYF. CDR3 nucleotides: TGTGCCAGCAGCCAAGATAGGACAGATATGTACCAAGAGACCCAGTACTTC.

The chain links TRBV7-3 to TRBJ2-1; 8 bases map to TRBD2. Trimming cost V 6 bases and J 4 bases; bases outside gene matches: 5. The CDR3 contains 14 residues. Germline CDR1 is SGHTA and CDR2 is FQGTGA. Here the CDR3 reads CASSHGGEYNEQFF. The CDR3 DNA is TGTGCCAGCAGTCACGGGGGGGAATACAATGAGCAGTTCTTC.

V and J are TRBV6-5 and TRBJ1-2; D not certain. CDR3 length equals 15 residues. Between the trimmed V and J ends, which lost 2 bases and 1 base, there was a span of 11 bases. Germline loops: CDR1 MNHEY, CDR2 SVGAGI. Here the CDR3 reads CASSYLAANNYGYTF. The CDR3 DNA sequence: TGTGCCAGCAGTTACCTCGCCGCCAATAACTATGGCTACACCTTC.

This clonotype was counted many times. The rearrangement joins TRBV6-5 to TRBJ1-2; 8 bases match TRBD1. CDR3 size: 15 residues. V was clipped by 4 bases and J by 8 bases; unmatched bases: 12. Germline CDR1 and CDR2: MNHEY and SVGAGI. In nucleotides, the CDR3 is TGTGCCAGCAGTTCCTCCATGGGGACAGGTCAAGGCTACACCTTC. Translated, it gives CASSSSMGTGQGYTF.